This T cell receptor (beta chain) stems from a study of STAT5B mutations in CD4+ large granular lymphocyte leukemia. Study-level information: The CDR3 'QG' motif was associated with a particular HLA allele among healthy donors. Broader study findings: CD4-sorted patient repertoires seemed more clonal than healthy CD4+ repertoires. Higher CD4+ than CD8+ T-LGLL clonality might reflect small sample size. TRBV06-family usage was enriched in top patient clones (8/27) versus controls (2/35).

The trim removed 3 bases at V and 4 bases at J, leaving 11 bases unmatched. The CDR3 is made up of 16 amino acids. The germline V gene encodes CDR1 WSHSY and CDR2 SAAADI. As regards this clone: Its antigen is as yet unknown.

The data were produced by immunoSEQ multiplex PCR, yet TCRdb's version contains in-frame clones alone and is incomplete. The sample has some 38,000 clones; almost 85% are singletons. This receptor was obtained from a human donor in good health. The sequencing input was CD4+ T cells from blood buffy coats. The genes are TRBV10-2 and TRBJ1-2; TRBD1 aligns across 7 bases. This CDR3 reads CASSDFSGTASYGYTF. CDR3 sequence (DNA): TGCGCCAGCAGTGACTTCTCCGGGACAGCTAGCTATGGCTACACCTTC.